The clone carrying this TCR beta chain was counted only a few times. The antigen remains undetermined. The CDR3 covers 14 residues. The J segment lost 4 bases and the V segment lost 3 bases, leaving 4 bases of the junction unmatched. The data stem from a study of identical twins. Study-wide points: In monozygotic twins, models underestimated the sharing of out-of-frame TCR alpha. Beta out-of-frame sequences showed weaker excess twin sharing.

MiXCR, run by TCRdb on the 5' RACE reads, gives a single entry per CDR3 protein. Of about 250,000 distinct CDR3 sequences listed, 6% to 8.5% are singletons. The data were also submitted as part of a second study, on yellow fever vaccine responses in identical twins.

This receptor was identified in a woman between 18 and 30 years old in good health. Material for sequencing was CD8+ T cells sorted from blood. This rearrangement joins TRBV12-3 or TRBV12-4 to TRBJ2-3, with 7 positions matching TRBD1. The CDR3 is CASSLPQGADTQYF. CDR3 DNA sequence: TGTGCCAGCAGTTTGCCTCAGGGGGCAGATACGCAGTATTTT.